These 18 T cell receptor beta chains were all obtained from the same sample, sequenced in a study of monozygotic twins with inflammatory bowel disease. TCRdb reprocessed the 5' RACE reads, with one entry per CDR3 protein and no DNA. This sample contains about 150,000 distinct CDR3 sequences. The source material was blood. These receptor sequences come from a human donor with ulcerative colitis or Crohn's disease, or a healthy co-twin of an affected twin (not recorded which).

The chain has TRBV11-1 and TRBJ2-5; TCRdb outputs TRBD2, but without DNA this stays unchecked. CDR1 is SGHAT and CDR2 is FQDESV in the germline V gene (reference sequence). The CDR3 contains 18 residues. The CDR3 spells CASSLALAGGRFQETQYF.

V is TRBV6-6 and J is TRBJ1-2. This CDR3 comprises 14 residues. Germline CDR1 is MNHNY and CDR2 is SVGAGI (reference sequence). The CDR3 sequence is CASSHQTVNYGYTF.

This rearrangement joins TRBV20-1 to TRBJ1-1; TCRdb selects TRBD1, and the lack of DNA leaves this call unchecked. CDR1 is DFQATT and CDR2 is SNEGSKA in the germline V gene (reference sequence). CDR3 size: 14 residues. The CDR3 sequence is CSARKPSGDTEAFF.

The V call is TRBV20-1, the J call TRBJ2-3; TCRdb picks TRBD1, but there is no DNA to check that call. The CDR3 is made up of 14 amino acids. Germline CDR1 is DFQATT and CDR2 is SNEGSKA (reference sequence). This chain's CDR3 is CSAHKGASTDTQYF.

The CDR3 sequence is CASSQVGGDTQYF. V is TRBV4-3 and J is TRBJ2-3. The V gene's germline CDR1 is LGHNA and CDR2 YSLEER. The CDR3 is 13 amino acids.

This chain joins TRBV15 and TRBJ2-6; with no DNA, the TCRdb D assignment of TRBD2 cannot be verified. Looked up from germline, CDR1 is LNHNV and CDR2 is YYDKDF (reference sequence). The CDR3 runs to 18 residues. This chain's CDR3 is CATSRVVGANSGANVLTF.

The chain is built from TRBV10-3 and TRBJ2-7; TCRdb reports TRBD1, a call that lacks DNA to check it against. CDR1 is ENHRY, CDR2 SYGVKD, per germline. The CDR3 totals 15 residues. CDR3 amino acids: CAISDRDASSYEQYF.

V is TRBV7-6 and J is TRBJ2-1; the TRBD2 assignment by TCRdb is unverifiable without DNA. Germline-derived CDR1 and CDR2 are SGHVS and FNYEAQ. This CDR3 is built from 13 residues. The CDR3 reads CASTLEGYNEQFF.

The chain uses TRBV5-1 and TRBJ1-6; TCRdb names TRBD1, which stays unverified in the absence of DNA. Germline CDR1 SGHRS, CDR2 YFSETQ. The CDR3 sequence is 19 residues long. CDR3 residues: CASSLLKQGAPGGGSPLHF.

V and J are TRBV21-1 and TRBJ1-1. TRBV21-1 represents a pseudogene. CDR3 length: 16 amino acids. CDR3 amino acids: CASSKVAEGVNTEAFF.

V usage is TRBV5-1 and J usage is TRBJ2-6. The CDR3 runs 15 residues. Germline loops: CDR1 SGHRS, CDR2 YFSETQ. The CDR3 is CASSQRPSGANVLTF.

J is TRBJ2-2 and V is TRBV10-3; as DNA is missing, the TRBD1 call by TCRdb cannot be tested. The germline V gene has CDR1 ENHRY and CDR2 SYGVKD. The CDR3 covers 15 residues. CDR3 residues: CAITSGGHPTGELFF.

This chain joins TRBV4-3 and TRBJ2-1. The CDR3 runs 17 residues. Germline CDR1 and CDR2: LGHNA and YSLEER. The CDR3 reads CASSQDLAPSSYNEQFF.

This chain uses TRBV12-3 or TRBV12-4 with TRBJ2-5; the TRBD1 assignment by TCRdb is unverifiable without DNA. The CDR3 length is 15 residues. This CDR3 reads CASSQRQGASGTQYF.

The chain uses TRBV19 and TRBJ2-1; TCRdb's assignment of TRBD2 cannot be checked, as there is no DNA. This CDR3 contains 13 residues. Germline V CDR1 and CDR2: LNHDA, SQIVND (reference sequence). CDR3 loop: CASSRGLDGEQFF.

This chain uses TRBV29-1 with TRBJ1-4; TCRdb's D gene call, TRBD1, goes unchecked for lack of DNA. The germline CDR1 and CDR2 sequences are SQVTM and ANQGSEA. The CDR3 is made up of 13 amino acids. Here the CDR3 reads CSVGSGLGEKLFF. The entire variable domain, with the rest obtained from reference TRBV29-1 and TRBJ1-4, is as follows: SAVISQKPSRDICQRGTSLTIQCQVDSQVTMMFWYRQQPGQSLTLIATANQGSEATYESGFVIDKFPISRPNLTFSTLTVSNMSPEDSSIYLCSVGSGLGEKLFFGSGTQLSVL.

V and J are TRBV30 and TRBJ1-2. The germline CDR1 and CDR2 sequences are GTSNPN and SVGIG (reference sequence). The CDR3 has 14 amino acids. The chain's CDR3 is CAWSLTGANYGYTF. The full variable domain, with the rest looked up from reference TRBV30 and TRBJ1-2, is SQTIHQWPATLVQPVGSPLSLECTVEGTSNPNLYWYRQAAGRGLQLLFYSVGIGQISSEVPQNLSASRPQDRQFILSSKKLLLSDSGFYLCAWSLTGANYGYTFGSGTRLTVV.

The chain couples TRBV10-3 to TRBJ2-1. Germline loops: CDR1 ENHRY, CDR2 SYGVKD. The CDR3 has 12 amino acids. CDR3 loop: CAISGGDNEQFF.